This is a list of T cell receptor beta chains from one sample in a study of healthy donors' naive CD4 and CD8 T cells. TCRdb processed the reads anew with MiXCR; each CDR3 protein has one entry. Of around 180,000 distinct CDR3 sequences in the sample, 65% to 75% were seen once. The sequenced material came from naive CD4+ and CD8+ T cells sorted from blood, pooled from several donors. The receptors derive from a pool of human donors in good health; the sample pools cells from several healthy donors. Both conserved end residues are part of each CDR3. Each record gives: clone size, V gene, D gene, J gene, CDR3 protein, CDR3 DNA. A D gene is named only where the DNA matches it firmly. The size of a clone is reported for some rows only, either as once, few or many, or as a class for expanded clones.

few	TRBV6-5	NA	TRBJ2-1	CASSDNYEQFF	TGTGCCAGCAGCGATAATTATGAGCAGTTCTTC
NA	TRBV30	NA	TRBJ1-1	CAWRVVDSNTEAFF	TGTGCCTGGAGGGTAGTAGACAGTAACACTGAAGCTTTCTTT
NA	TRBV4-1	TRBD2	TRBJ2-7	CASSQEAGPLYEQYF	TGCGCCAGCAGCCAAGAAGCGGGACCCCTCTACGAGCAGTACTTC
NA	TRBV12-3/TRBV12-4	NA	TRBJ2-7	CASSLYAADYEQYF	TGTGCCAGCAGTTTATACGCAGCAGACTACGAGCAGTACTTC
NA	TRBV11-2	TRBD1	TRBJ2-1	CASSLNQGQGAKNEQFF	TGTGCCAGCAGCCTAAACCAAGGACAGGGGGCGAAGAATGAGCAGTTCTTC
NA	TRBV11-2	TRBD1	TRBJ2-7	CASRDRGLNEQYF	TGTGCCAGCAGGGACAGGGGCTTGAACGAGCAGTACTTC
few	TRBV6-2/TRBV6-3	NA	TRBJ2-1	CASSYVGSSSYNEQFF	TGTGCCAGCAGTTACGTCGGGAGTAGCTCCTACAATGAGCAGTTCTTC
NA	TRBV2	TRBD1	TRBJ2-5	CASSEGTGVETQYF	TGTGCCAGCAGTGAAGGGACAGGGGTCGAGACCCAGTACTTC
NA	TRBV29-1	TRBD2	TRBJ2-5	CSVEGSPGTTETQYF	TGCAGCGTTGAGGGAAGCCCTGGGACTACAGAGACCCAGTACTTC
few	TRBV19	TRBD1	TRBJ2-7	CASTPTGYNEQYF	TGTGCCAGTACCCCGACAGGGTATAACGAGCAGTACTTC
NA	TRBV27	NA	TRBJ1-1	CASYAPGGLTEAFF	TGTGCCAGCTACGCCCCGGGGGGGTTGACTGAAGCTTTCTTT
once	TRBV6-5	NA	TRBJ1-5	CASSSTGFQFRQPQHF	TGTGCCAGCAGCAGTACAGGGTTCCAATTTCGGCAGCCCCAGCATTTT
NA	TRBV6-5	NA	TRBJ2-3	CASSYSPYGSADTDTQYF	TGTGCCAGCAGTTACTCGCCTTATGGCTCGGCAGACACAGATACGCAGTATTTT
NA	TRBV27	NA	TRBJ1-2	CASSQRGGLLDGYTF	TGTGCCAGCAGCCAAAGAGGGGGGCTCTTGGATGGCTACACCTTC
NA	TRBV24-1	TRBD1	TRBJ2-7	CATSTTGGYEQYF	TGTGCCACCAGTACGACAGGGGGCTACGAGCAGTACTTC
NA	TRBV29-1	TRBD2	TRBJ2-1	CSGSSGRALEQFF	TGCAGCGGATCTAGCGGGAGGGCCCTTGAGCAGTTCTTC
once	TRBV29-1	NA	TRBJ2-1	CSVARFEQFF	TGCAGCGTTGCTCGGTTTGAGCAGTTCTTC
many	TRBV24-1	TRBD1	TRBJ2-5	CATSAGTGYEETQYF	TGTGCCACCAGTGCTGGGACAGGGTATGAAGAGACCCAGTACTTC
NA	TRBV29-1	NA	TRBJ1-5	CSVRTDSPNQPQHF	TGCAGCGTCCGAACTGACAGCCCTAATCAGCCCCAGCATTTT
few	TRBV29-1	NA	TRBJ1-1	CSVRDRPSNTEAFF	TGCAGCGTGCGGGACCGGCCTTCGAACACTGAAGCTTTCTTT
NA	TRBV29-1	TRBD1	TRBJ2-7	CSVVDRVGSYEQYF	TGCAGCGTCGTTGACAGGGTGGGCTCCTACGAGCAGTACTTC
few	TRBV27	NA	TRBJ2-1	CASSQTRLSSYNEQFF	TGTGCCAGCAGTCAGACCCGGCTTAGCTCCTACAATGAGCAGTTCTTC
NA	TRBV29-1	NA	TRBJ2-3	CSVEDGGGGDFSTDTQYF	TGCAGCGTTGAAGATGGTGGAGGGGGCGATTTTAGCACAGATACGCAGTATTTT
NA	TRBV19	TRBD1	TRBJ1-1	CASIPTGVNTEAFF	TGTGCCAGTATTCCGACAGGGGTCAACACTGAAGCTTTCTTT
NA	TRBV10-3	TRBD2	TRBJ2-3	CAIAPSSGRAGSTDTQYF	TGTGCCATCGCACCCTCTAGCGGGAGGGCCGGAAGCACAGATACGCAGTATTTT
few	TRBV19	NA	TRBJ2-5	CASSIIERETQYF	TGTGCCAGTAGTATAATCGAGAGAGAGACCCAGTACTTC
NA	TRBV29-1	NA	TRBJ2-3	CSVGGPGTDTQYF	TGCAGCGTTGGGGGGCCCGGCACAGATACGCAGTATTTT
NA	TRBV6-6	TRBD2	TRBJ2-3	CASSPRLASGFGTQYF	TGTGCCAGCAGTCCGCGACTGGCTAGCGGCTTTGGTACGCAGTATTTT
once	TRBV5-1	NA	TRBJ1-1	CASSAGTIVNTEAFF	TGCGCCAGCAGCGCCGGGACAATTGTCAACACTGAAGCTTTCTTT
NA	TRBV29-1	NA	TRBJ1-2	CSVEEYGYTF	TGCAGCGTTGAGGAATATGGCTACACCTTC
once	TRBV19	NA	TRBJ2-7	CASSMTPSYEQYF	TGTGCCAGTAGTATGACACCCAGCTACGAGCAGTACTTC
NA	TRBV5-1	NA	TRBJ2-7	CASSPAAGEEQYF	TGCGCCAGCAGCCCGGCGGCAGGGGAGGAGCAGTACTTC
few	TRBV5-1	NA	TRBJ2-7	CASSLPRADSYEQYF	TGCGCCAGCAGCTTGCCTAGAGCGGATTCCTACGAGCAGTACTTC